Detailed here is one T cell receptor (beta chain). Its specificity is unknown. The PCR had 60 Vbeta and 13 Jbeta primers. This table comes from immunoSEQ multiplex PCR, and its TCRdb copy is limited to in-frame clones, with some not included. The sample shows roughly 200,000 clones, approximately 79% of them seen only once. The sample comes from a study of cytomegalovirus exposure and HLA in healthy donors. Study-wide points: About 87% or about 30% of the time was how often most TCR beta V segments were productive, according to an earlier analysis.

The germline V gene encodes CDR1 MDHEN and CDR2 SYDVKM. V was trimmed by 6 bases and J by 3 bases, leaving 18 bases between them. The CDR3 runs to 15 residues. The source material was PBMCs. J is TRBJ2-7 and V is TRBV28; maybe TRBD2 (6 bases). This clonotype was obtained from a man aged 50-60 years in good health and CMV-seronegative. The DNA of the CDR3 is TGTGCCAGCAGCGGGGGTCTGTATTCGGACTACGAGCAGTACTTC. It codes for CASSGGLYSDYEQYF.